The next 9 T cell receptor beta chains were all read from a single sample in a study of PD-1 blockade in mismatch repair-deficient tumors. Generated by immunoSEQ multiplex PCR, the TCRdb table keeps only in-frame clones and is missing some. The data show 70,000 to 95,000 clones, with more than 80% seen just once and approximately 5% held by the top ten. Sequencing used peripheral blood, obtained 44 weeks after starting pembrolizumab. The receptor source for this set is an adult with mismatch repair-deficient cancer.

The sample holds a few counts of this clone. The rearrangement joins TRBV10-1 to TRBJ1-2; 9 nucleotides line up with TRBD1. Germline-derived CDR1 and CDR2 are WNHNN and SYGVQD (reference sequence). After removal of 3 bases from V and 6 bases from J, the junction contained 5 bases not matched to a gene. The CDR3 contains 14 residues. The chain's CDR3 is CASSDGTGTNGYTF. CDR3 nucleotide sequence: TGCGCCAGCAGTGACGGGACAGGGACTAATGGCTACACCTTC.

The chain employs TRBV5-6 and TRBJ2-3, with D perhaps matching TRBD1 (5 bases). Germline CDR1 reads SGHDT; CDR2 reads YYEEEE. The CDR3 loop spans 14 amino acids. The germline V and J ends were trimmed by 0 bases and 2 bases, with 7 bases remaining between them. CDR3 amino acids: CASSLGQYTDTQYF. Here the CDR3 DNA reads TGTGCCAGCAGCTTGGGACAGTACACAGATACGCAGTATTTT.

The chain recombines TRBV10-1 with TRBJ2-2; D not certain. CDR1 and CDR2 (germline): WNHNN, SYGVQD (reference sequence). V was pared by 3 bases and J by 4 bases, with 6 bases between. This CDR3 comprises 13 residues. This CDR3 reads CASSDSRTGELFF. DNA for the CDR3: TGCGCCAGCAGTGATAGTCGCACCGGGGAGCTGTTTTTT.

Only one count was recorded for this clone. This chain connects TRBV27 to TRBJ2-3; the D is unclear. Germline values: CDR1 MNHEY, CDR2 SMNVEV (reference sequence). V gave up 3 bases and J gave up 4 bases, with 11 bases separating them. The CDR3 is 14 amino acids. The CDR3 is CASSFEGRADTQYF. The CDR3 DNA is TGTGCCAGCAGTTTCGAAGGACGCGCAGATACGCAGTATTTT.

The CDR3 region has the DNA TGTGCCAGTAGTATGGGGGCCGGGACTAACACATACAATGAGCAGTTCTTC. It is translated as CASSMGAGTNTYNEQFF. The chain employs TRBV19 and TRBJ2-1, with D perhaps matching TRBD2 (7 bases). This CDR3 contains 17 residues. The V end lost 3 bases, the J end lost 4 bases, and 19 bases lay between the germline ends. CDR1 is LNHDA and CDR2 is SQIVND in the germline V gene (reference sequence).

The V and J genes are TRBV7-3 and TRBJ2-5; TRBD1 or TRBD2 may be the D gene (5 bases each). The CDR3 contains 14 residues. Per germline, CDR1 SGHTA and CDR2 FQGTGA. V shed 4 bases and J shed 4 bases, with 13 bases lying between them. The CDR3 here is CASSYSGRRETQYF. The CDR3 DNA follows: TGTGCCAGCAGCTATTCGGGACGGCGAGAGACCCAGTACTTC.

J is TRBJ1-5 and V is TRBV2; the match to TRBD1 covers 9 bases. The CDR3 runs to 15 residues. CDR1 is SNHLY, CDR2 FYNNEI, per germline. With 7 bases clipped from V and 3 bases from J, the junction kept 7 bases outside the gene matches. This CDR3 is CASNPTGGLNQPQHF. The DNA of the CDR3 is TGTGCCAGCAACCCGACAGGGGGACTCAATCAGCCCCAGCATTTT. The variable domain in full, completed from reference TRBV2 and TRBJ1-5, reads EPEVTQTPSHQVTQMGQEVILRCVPISNHLYFYWYRQILGQKVEFLVSFYNNEISEKSEIFDDQFSVERPDGSNFTLKIRSTKLEDSAMYFCASNPTGGLNQPQHFGDGTRLSIL.

The CDR3 DNA is TGTGCCACGGAGGGTGGGGCGAAGCAGTACTTC. Its protein is CATEGGAKQYF. The rearrangement uses TRBV6-6 and TRBJ2-7; tentatively, D is TRBD2 (6 bases). V lost 10 bases and J lost 8, with 15 bases in between. CDR3 length: 11 amino acids. CDR1 and CDR2 from the germline V gene are MNHNY and SVGAGI (reference sequence).

The gene calls are TRBV27 and TRBJ2-5; 7 bases agree with TRBD2. Germline trimming cut 5 bases from V and 7 bases from J; bases unmatched to any gene: 10. Germline V gene data show CDR1 as MNHEY and CDR2 as SMNVEV (reference sequence). The CDR3 is made up of 14 amino acids. The CDR3 sequence is CASSPTSVYGTQYF. CDR3 DNA: TGTGCCAGCAGTCCAACTAGCGTCTATGGGACCCAGTACTTC.